This TCR beta chain was found in a study of blood T cell repertoires in COVID-19. Study-level background: Acute and convalescent COVID-19 samples came from the United States, Italy and Spain. PBMCs, B-cell-depleted T cells, or T cells provided the cDNA or gDNA that made up the material.

Study processing details: Nucleated cell counts were estimated from reference gene primer amplification. Only in-frame clones appear in the TCRdb table, and some are missing; sequencing was by immunoSEQ multiplex PCR. V, J and clone size reflect that table, while D and trimming were determined from the DNA. The sample consists of some 320,000 clones, about 89% of them appearing once. The source of this sequence is a woman in her forties or fifties who had recovered from COVID-19. The sequencing sample was made of peripheral blood.

In nucleotides, the CDR3 is TGTGCCAGCAGCCCTTCTAGCGGGGGAATTAGGTTCTTC. Translating it yields CASSPSSGGIRFF. The chain uses TRBV11-2 and TRBJ2-1, with 10 positions matching TRBD2. CDR3 length equals 13 residues. With V trimmed by 5 bases and J by 15 bases, 10 bases remained unmatched. Per germline, CDR1 SGHAT and CDR2 FQNNGV.